A selection of T cell receptor beta chains follows, all from one sample in a study of cytomegalovirus exposure and HLA in healthy donors. Using immunoSEQ multiplex PCR, the repertoire was profiled, and TCRdb retains in-frame clones only, with some absent. The sample contains 130,000 or so clones, approximately 80% of which appear only once. Material for sequencing was PBMCs. The receptors were gathered from a woman aged 18-29 years in good health and CMV-seropositive. The CDR3 runs from the conserved cysteine through the conserved F or W. The order of the fields is D gene, J gene, clone size, V gene, CDR3 DNA, CDR3 protein. The D gene is left open where the match is weak. Rows give clone size only sometimes, using once, few, many, or a class for an expanded clone.

TRBD1,TRBJ2-5,NA,TRBV30,TGTGCCTGGAGTCGGACAGGCGGGGAGACCCAGTACTTC,CAWSRTGGETQYF
TRBD1,TRBJ2-1,NA,TRBV7-2,TGTGCCAGCAGCTTAGCGCAGGGGGTGGTTGGCAATGAGCAGTTCTTC,CASSLAQGVVGNEQFF
TRBD2,TRBJ2-7,once,TRBV27,TGTGCCACCGCAAGGGAGGGGACGCGCTACGAGCAGTACTTC,CATAREGTRYEQYF
TRBD1,TRBJ2-2,NA,TRBV5-1,TGCGCCAGCAGCGTCGGACGGACAGGCGGTGGGGAGCTGTTTTTT,CASSVGRTGGGELFF
TRBD2,TRBJ2-2,once,TRBV5-4,TGTGCCAGCAGCCCGGACGGGGGGGCCGGGGAGCTGTTTTTT,CASSPDGGAGELFF
TRBD1,TRBJ2-7,NA,TRBV4-1,TGCGCCAGCAGCCATCCGGGACAGGCCTACGAGCAGTACTTC,CASSHPGQAYEQYF
NA,TRBJ2-7,NA,TRBV7-2,TGTGCCAGCAGCTCCCGGTTGGCCAGGGGCATTCACGAGCAGTACTTC,CASSSRLARGIHEQYF
NA,TRBJ2-7,NA,TRBV18,TGTGCCAGCTCACCGCCAGACTCACCCTACGAGCAGTACTTC,CASSPPDSPYEQYF
NA,TRBJ2-5,NA,TRBV12-2,TGTGCAAGTCGCCGGCGGGGGGCCGAACTGCCCCAGTACTTC,CASRRRGAELPQYF
NA,TRBJ1-2,NA,TRBV5-1,TGCGCCAGCAGCTTGGCCCCGGACTATTCCTATGGCTACACCTTC,CASSLAPDYSYGYTF
TRBD1,TRBJ2-7,NA,TRBV6-1,TGTGCCAGCAGTGAATGGGACAGGGCGAACGAGCAGTACTTC,CASSEWDRANEQYF
TRBD2,TRBJ2-5,NA,TRBV28,TGTGCCAGCAGTCCGAGTAGCGGGGGGATGGTAGAGACCCAGTACTTC,CASSPSSGGMVETQYF
NA,TRBJ1-3,NA,TRBV5-1,TGCGCCAGCAGCTTGGCAGACAGCTCTGGAAACACCATATATTTT,CASSLADSSGNTIYF
NA,TRBJ2-5,NA,TRBV28,TGTGCCAGCAGCCACGGTAGGGGGCAAGAGACCCAGTACTTC,CASSHGRGQETQYF
NA,TRBJ2-7,NA,TRBV18,TGTGCCAGCTCACCGGGACTCCACGAGCAGTACTTC,CASSPGLHEQYF
NA,TRBJ2-5,NA,TRBV5-1,TGCGCCAGCAGCGTACAGGGGACTTCCCAAGAGACCCAGTACTTC,CASSVQGTSQETQYF
TRBD1,TRBJ2-1,NA,TRBV5-4,TGTGCCAGCAGCTGGGCCGGGACAGGGGCGTTTTTAAATGAGCAGTTCTTC,CASSWAGTGAFLNEQFF
TRBD2,TRBJ2-1,once,TRBV9,TGTGCCAGCGGGCTAGCGGGGCTCTACAATGAGCAGTTCTTC,CASGLAGLYNEQFF
TRBD2,TRBJ2-3,NA,TRBV7-3,TGTGCCAGCAGCTTAACGTCAGCGGGGGGACTCACAGATACGCAGTATTTT,CASSLTSAGGLTDTQYF
NA,TRBJ2-3,NA,TRBV10-3,TGTGCCATCAGTGAGTCGACTCTGTCAGACACAGATACGCAGTATTTT,CAISESTLSDTDTQYF
NA,TRBJ1-2,NA,TRBV5-6,TGTGCCAGCAGCGTGCCGACAGCCTATGGCTACACCTTC,CASSVPTAYGYTF
TRBD1,TRBJ2-7,once,TRBV11-3,TGTGCCAGCAGCTTAGATGGGGACAGGGCGGCGGTGCAGTACTTC,CASSLDGDRAAVQYF
TRBD2,TRBJ2-1,NA,TRBV29-1,TGCAGCGTTAGCCATCTCGGGGGGGGCGGGTACAATGAGCAGTTCTTC,CSVSHLGGGGYNEQFF
NA,TRBJ1-1,once,TRBV5-1,TGCGCCAGCAGCGGAGGCTCGGCAGGGGCCCAGAACACTGAAGCTTTCTTT,CASSGGSAGAQNTEAFF
TRBD2,TRBJ2-1,NA,TRBV10-1,TGCGCCAGCAGTGAGCCGGGACTAGCGGGGGGTCAGTTCTTC,CASSEPGLAGGQFF
TRBD1,TRBJ1-2,NA,TRBV6-5,TGTGCCAGCAGGGCCCGGGACAGGGATGGCTACACCTTC,CASRARDRDGYTF
NA,TRBJ2-1,NA,TRBV7-9,TGTGCCAGCAGCTTAGCGGGGGGGGCCAGGGATGAGCAGTTCTTC,CASSLAGGARDEQFF
NA,TRBJ2-5,NA,TRBV6-6,TGTGCCAGCAGTTTCATCGGGGGGCGAGGGGAGACCCAGTACTTC,CASSFIGGRGETQYF
NA,TRBJ2-7,NA,TRBV19,TGTGCCAGTAGCCAGGTTGCACAGGGCCACGAGCAGTACTTC,CASSQVAQGHEQYF
TRBD1,TRBJ1-5,NA,TRBV2,TGCGCCAGCAGTCTTCTACCGACAGGGAACAATCAGCCCCAGCATTTT,CASSLLPTGNNQPQHF
NA,TRBJ1-6,few,TRBV27,TGTGCCAGCAGTCCAGGGATTGGGAATTCACCCCTCCACTTT,CASSPGIGNSPLHF
NA,TRBJ2-7,NA,TRBV2,TGTGCCGTACGCGGGACTCTCGACGAGCAGTACTTC,CAVRGTLDEQYF
TRBD2,TRBJ2-3,NA,TRBV10-1,TGCGCCACCTCCCGGACTAGCGGGGGCACAGATACGCAGTATTTT,CATSRTSGGTDTQYF
TRBD1,TRBJ1-4,NA,TRBV5-1,TGCGCCAGCAGCTCCGGGACAGTTAATGAAAAACTGTTTTTT,CASSSGTVNEKLFF
NA,TRBJ1-1,NA,TRBV14,TGTGCCAGCAGCCAAGATCTTGCGGGGAACACTGAAGCTTTCTTT,CASSQDLAGNTEAFF
TRBD1,TRBJ2-7,NA,TRBV7-9,TGTGCCAGCAGCTTACACCGCGGGACAGGTCCTAAACGGGTCTACGAGCAGTACTTC,CASSLHRGTGPKRVYEQYF
NA,TRBJ2-7,NA,TRBV27,TGTGCCAGCAGTTTGGACACGGGCTACGAGCAGTACTTC,CASSLDTGYEQYF
TRBD2,TRBJ2-5,NA,TRBV6-1,TGTGCCAGCAGGGGAGGGTGGGGGCAAGAGACCCAGTACTTC,CASRGGWGQETQYF
NA,TRBJ2-5,NA,TRBV5-4,TGTGCCAGCAGCTTGACGGGATCAGAGACCCAGTACTTC,CASSLTGSETQYF
NA,TRBJ1-1,NA,TRBV27,TGTGCCAGCAAAAGGGGAGGGGCGATCAACACTGAAGCTTTCTTT,CASKRGGAINTEAFF
TRBD2,TRBJ2-5,few,TRBV5-1,TGCGCCAGCGGGGCTAGCGGGGGGCACCAAGAGACCCAGTACTTC,CASGASGGHQETQYF
NA,TRBJ1-1,NA,TRBV19,TGTGCCAGTAAGGGTAGGGGAGGGACTGAAGCTTTCTTT,CASKGRGGTEAFF
NA,TRBJ2-7,NA,TRBV6-6,TGTGCCAGCAGTTACTCTTCCGGCGAGCAGTACTTC,CASSYSSGEQYF
NA,TRBJ2-7,NA,TRBV9,TGTGCCAGCAGCGGCGGGACGGGCTACGAGCAGTACTTC,CASSGGTGYEQYF
NA,TRBJ1-4,NA,TRBV7-9,TGTGCCAGCAGCTCTCTCCCAACTAATGAAAAACTGTTTTTT,CASSSLPTNEKLFF
NA,TRBJ2-2,NA,TRBV19,TGTGCCAGTAGTATAAGGCTAGCCGTGGGGGAGCTGTTTTTT,CASSIRLAVGELFF
NA,TRBJ1-1,NA,TRBV5-6,TGTGCCAGCAGCACAGCAGGGGTCGCGACCACTGAAGCTTTCTTT,CASSTAGVATTEAFF